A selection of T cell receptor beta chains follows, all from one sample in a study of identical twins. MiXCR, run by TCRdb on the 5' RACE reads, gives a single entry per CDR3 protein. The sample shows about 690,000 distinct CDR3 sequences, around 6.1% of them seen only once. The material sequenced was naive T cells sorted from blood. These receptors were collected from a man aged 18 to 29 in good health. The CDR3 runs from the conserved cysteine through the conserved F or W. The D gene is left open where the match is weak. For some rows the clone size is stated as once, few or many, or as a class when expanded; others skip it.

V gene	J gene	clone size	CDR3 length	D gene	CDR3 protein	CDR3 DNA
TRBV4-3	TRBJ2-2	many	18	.	CASSQGPRVILNTGELFF	TGCGCCAGCAGCCAAGGGCCCAGGGTAATACTGAACACCGGGGAGCTGTTTTTT
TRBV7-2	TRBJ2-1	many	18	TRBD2	CASSLALLGAGVYNEQFF	TGTGCCAGCAGCTTAGCCCTCCTCGGGGCGGGGGTATACAATGAGCAGTTCTTC
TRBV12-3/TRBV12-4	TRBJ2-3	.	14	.	CASSLSARTDTQYF	TGTGCCAGCAGTTTATCGGCCCGCACAGATACGCAGTATTTT
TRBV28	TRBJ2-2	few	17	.	CASRSYSSGTFTGELFF	TGTGCCAGCCGATCCTACTCCTCCGGGACTTTCACCGGGGAGCTGTTTTTT
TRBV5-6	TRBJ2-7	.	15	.	CASSLRGGSSYEQYF	TGTGCCAGCAGCTTGAGGGGGGGAAGCTCCTACGAGCAGTACTTC
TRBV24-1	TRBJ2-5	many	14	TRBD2	CATSDPGLAQTQYF	TGTGCCACCAGTGATCCCGGACTAGCACAGACCCAGTACTTC
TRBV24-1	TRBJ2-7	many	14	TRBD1	CATSDRTGNDEQYF	TGTGCCACCAGTGATAGGACAGGGAATGACGAGCAGTACTTC
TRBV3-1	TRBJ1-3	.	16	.	CASSRPDSLFGNTIYF	TGTGCCAGCAGCCGGCCGGACAGTTTGTTTGGAAACACCATATATTTT
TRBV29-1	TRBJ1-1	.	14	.	CSVRSQDGNTEAFF	TGCAGCGTACGGAGTCAGGACGGGAACACTGAAGCTTTCTTT
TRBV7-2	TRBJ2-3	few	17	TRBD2	CASSFRGLAGGTDTQYF	TGTGCCAGCAGCTTCCGGGGACTAGCGGGAGGCACAGATACGCAGTATTTT
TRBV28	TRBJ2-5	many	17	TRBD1	CASSPQTGLTLLETQYF	TGTGCCAGCAGTCCCCAGACAGGGTTGACCCTATTAGAGACCCAGTACTTC
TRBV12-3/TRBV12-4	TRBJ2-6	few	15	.	CASSKTAPGANVLTF	TGTGCCAGCAGTAAGACAGCCCCTGGGGCCAACGTCCTGACTTTC
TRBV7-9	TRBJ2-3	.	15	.	CASSKAGGGADTQYF	TGTGCCAGCAGCAAAGCTGGAGGCGGAGCAGATACGCAGTATTTT
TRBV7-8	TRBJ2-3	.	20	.	CASSPLTLSLTVASTDTQYF	TGTGCCAGCAGCCCACTCACGCTGAGCCTAACCGTGGCTAGCACAGATACGCAGTATTTT
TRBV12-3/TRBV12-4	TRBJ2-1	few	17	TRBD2	CASSPSSGRASYNEQFF	TGTGCCAGCAGTCCCTCAAGCGGGAGGGCCTCCTACAATGAGCAGTTCTTC
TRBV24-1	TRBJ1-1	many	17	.	CATSDTKSGHVNTEAFF	TGTGCCACCAGTGACACGAAGTCGGGACATGTGAACACTGAAGCTTTCTTT
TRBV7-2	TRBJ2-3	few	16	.	CASSHGRGLLGDTQYF	TGTGCCAGCAGTCACGGTCGGGGACTCTTAGGGGATACGCAGTATTTT
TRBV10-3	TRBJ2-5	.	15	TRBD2	CAISELAGVGETQYF	TGTGCCATCAGTGAACTAGCGGGCGTCGGAGAGACCCAGTACTTC
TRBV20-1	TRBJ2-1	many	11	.	CSARQSGEQFF	TGCAGTGCTCGACAAAGCGGTGAGCAGTTCTTC
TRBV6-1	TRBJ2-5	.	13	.	CASSPPVQGTQYF	TGTGCCAGCAGTCCACCGGTCCAAGGGACCCAGTACTTC
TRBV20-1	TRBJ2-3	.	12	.	CSARGVEDTQYF	TGCAGTGCTAGAGGGGTAGAAGATACGCAGTATTTT
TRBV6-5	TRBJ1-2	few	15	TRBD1	CASSYAGQGAFGYTF	TGTGCCAGCAGTTACGCCGGACAGGGGGCTTTTGGCTACACCTTC
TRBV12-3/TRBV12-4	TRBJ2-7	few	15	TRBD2	CASSLGLAAAYEQYF	TGTGCCAGCAGTTTAGGGCTAGCGGCTGCCTACGAGCAGTACTTC
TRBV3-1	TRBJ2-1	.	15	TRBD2	CASSQGGSKDGKQFF	TGTGCCAGCAGCCAGGGCGGGAGTAAGGACGGAAAGCAGTTCTTC
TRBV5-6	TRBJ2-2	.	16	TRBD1	CASSANRDRYTGELFF	TGTGCCAGCAGCGCGAACCGGGACAGATACACCGGGGAGCTGTTTTTT
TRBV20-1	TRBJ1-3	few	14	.	CSARETGSGNTIYF	TGCAGTGCTAGAGAAACAGGGTCCGGAAACACCATATATTTT
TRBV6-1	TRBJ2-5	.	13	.	CASSGQHQETQYF	TGTGCCAGCAGCGGACAGCACCAAGAGACCCAGTACTTC
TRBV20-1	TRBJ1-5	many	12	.	CSARDIGRAQHF	TGCAGTGCACGGGACATCGGAAGGGCCCAGCATTTT
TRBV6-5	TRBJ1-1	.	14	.	CASSLRTEQPEAFF	TGTGCCAGCAGTTTGAGGACGGAGCAACCTGAAGCTTTCTTT
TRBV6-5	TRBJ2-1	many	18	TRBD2	CASSSLREASGYFNEQFF	TGTGCCAGCAGTTCTCTCCGGGAGGCTAGCGGTTACTTCAATGAGCAGTTCTTC
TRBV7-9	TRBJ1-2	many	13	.	CASSAGLAFGYTF	TGTGCCAGCAGTGCCGGCCTGGCATTTGGCTACACCTTC
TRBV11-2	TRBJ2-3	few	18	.	CASSFFGQPGLRTDTQYF	TGTGCCAGCAGCTTTTTCGGACAGCCGGGACTCCGCACAGATACGCAGTATTTT
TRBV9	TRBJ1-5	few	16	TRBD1	CASSPKTLTGDQPQHF	TGTGCCAGCAGCCCAAAGACGCTCACAGGGGATCAGCCCCAGCATTTT
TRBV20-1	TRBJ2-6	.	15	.	CSANKPGTGANVLTF	TGCAGTGCTAATAAACCCGGGACAGGGGCCAACGTCCTGACTTTC
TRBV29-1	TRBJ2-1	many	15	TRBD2	CSVGLAGGLNNEQFF	TGCAGCGTGGGACTAGCGGGAGGGCTGAACAATGAGCAGTTCTTC
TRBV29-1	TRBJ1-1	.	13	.	CSVWQGRRTEAFF	TGCAGCGTTTGGCAGGGGAGGAGGACTGAAGCTTTCTTT
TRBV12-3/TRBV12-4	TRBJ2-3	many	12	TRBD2	CASTTSGDTQYF	TGTGCCAGCACTACTAGCGGAGATACGCAGTATTTT
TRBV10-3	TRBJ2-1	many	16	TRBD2	CAISRIAGGADNEQFF	TGTGCCATCAGCCGGATAGCGGGAGGAGCCGACAATGAGCAGTTCTTC
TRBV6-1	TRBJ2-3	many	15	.	CASSGQEGGTDTQYF	TGTGCCAGCAGCGGACAGGAGGGCGGCACAGATACGCAGTATTTT
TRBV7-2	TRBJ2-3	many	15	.	CASSLVSYYTDTQYF	TGTGCCAGCAGCTTAGTTTCCTATTACACAGATACGCAGTATTTT
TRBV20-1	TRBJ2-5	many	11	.	CSARPGETQYF	TGCAGTGCTAGACCCGGGGAGACCCAGTACTTC
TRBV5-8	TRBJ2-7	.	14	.	CASSLGGVTYEQYF	TGTGCCAGCAGCTTGGGGGGGGTAACTTACGAGCAGTACTTC
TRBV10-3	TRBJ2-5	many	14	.	CAICDTPYQETQYF	TGTGCCATTTGTGATACCCCCTACCAAGAGACCCAGTACTTC
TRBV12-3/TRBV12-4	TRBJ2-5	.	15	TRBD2	CASRPTSGRKETQYF	TGTGCCAGCAGGCCTACTAGCGGTAGGAAGGAGACCCAGTACTTC
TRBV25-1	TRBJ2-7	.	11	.	CASSFRGKQYF	TGTGCCAGCAGTTTTAGGGGGAAGCAGTACTTC
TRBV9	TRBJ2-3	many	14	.	CASNEDRGTDTQYF	TGTGCCAGCAACGAGGATCGGGGGACAGATACGCAGTATTTT
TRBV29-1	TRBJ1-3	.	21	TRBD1	CSVPLPWGQTITNNSGNTIYF	TGCAGCGTCCCACTCCCGTGGGGACAGACAATTACGAATAACTCTGGAAACACCATATATTTT
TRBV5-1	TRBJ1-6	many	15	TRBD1	CASSDGTVNNSPLHF	TGCGCCAGCAGCGACGGGACAGTAAATAATTCACCCCTCCACTTT
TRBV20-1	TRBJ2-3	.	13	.	CSAPKGRTDTQYF	TGCAGTGCTCCTAAAGGGCGCACAGATACGCAGTATTTT
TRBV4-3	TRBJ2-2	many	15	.	CASSQDRGGAGELFF	TGCGCCAGCAGCCAAGATCGGGGTGGGGCCGGGGAGCTGTTTTTT
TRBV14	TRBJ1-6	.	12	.	CASSQPALPLHF	TGTGCCAGCAGCCAACCAGCGTTGCCCCTCCACTTT
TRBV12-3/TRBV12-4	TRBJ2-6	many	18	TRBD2	CASSARLAGGLGANVLTF	TGTGCCAGCAGCGCTCGGTTAGCGGGAGGGCTCGGGGCCAACGTCCTGACTTTC
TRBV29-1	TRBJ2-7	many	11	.	CSVEISYEQYF	TGCAGCGTCGAGATCTCCTACGAGCAGTACTTC
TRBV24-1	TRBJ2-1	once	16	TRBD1	CATSDPGTGAHNEQFF	TGTGCCACCAGTGATCCCGGGACAGGGGCCCACAATGAGCAGTTCTTC
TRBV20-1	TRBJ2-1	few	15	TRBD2	CSARDMRLARNEQFF	TGCAGTGCTAGAGATATGAGACTAGCGAGAAATGAGCAGTTCTTC
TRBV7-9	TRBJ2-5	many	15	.	CASSPWWRLQETQYF	TGTGCCAGCAGCCCGTGGTGGCGACTTCAAGAGACCCAGTACTTC